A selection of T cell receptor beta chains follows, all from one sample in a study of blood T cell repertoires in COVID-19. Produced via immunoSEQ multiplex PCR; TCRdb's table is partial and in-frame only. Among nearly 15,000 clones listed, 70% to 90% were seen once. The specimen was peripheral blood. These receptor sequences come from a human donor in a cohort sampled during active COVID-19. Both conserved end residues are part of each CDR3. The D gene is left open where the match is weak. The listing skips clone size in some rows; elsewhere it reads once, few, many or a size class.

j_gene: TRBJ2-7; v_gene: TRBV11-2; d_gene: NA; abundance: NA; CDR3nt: TGTGCCAGCAGAAGAGAGGGCTACGAGCAGTACTTC; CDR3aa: CASRREGYEQYF
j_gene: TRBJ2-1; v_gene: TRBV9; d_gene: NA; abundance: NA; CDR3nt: TGTGCCAGCAGCGTACGGCTAGGCCGTGGCAATGAGCAGTTCTTC; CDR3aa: CASSVRLGRGNEQFF
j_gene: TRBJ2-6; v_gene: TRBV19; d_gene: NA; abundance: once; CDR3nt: TGTGCCTCCGGACAGTCTGGGGCCAACGTCCTGACTTTC; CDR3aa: CASGQSGANVLTF
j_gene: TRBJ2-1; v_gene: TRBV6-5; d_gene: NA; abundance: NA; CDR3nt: TGTGCCAGCAGTCCCGTGACGGGAGTCAGATGGAAGCAGTTCTTC; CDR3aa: CASSPVTGVRWKQFF
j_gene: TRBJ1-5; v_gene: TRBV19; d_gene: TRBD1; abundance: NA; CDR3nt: TGTGCCAGTAGTGCATCAGGGGGGAATCAGCCCCAGCATTTT; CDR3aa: CASSASGGNQPQHF
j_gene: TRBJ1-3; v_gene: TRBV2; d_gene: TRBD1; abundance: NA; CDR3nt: TGTGCCAGCAAAGACAGGGCTGGAAACACCATATATTTT; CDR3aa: CASKDRAGNTIYF
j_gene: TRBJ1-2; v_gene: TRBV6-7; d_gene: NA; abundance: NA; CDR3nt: TGTGCCAGCTACCTAACCTATGGCTACACCTTC; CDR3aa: CASYLTYGYTF
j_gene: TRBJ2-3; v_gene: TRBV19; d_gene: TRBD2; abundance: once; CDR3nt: TGTGCCAGTAGTACAAGACTAGCGGGGGGAACAGATACGCAGTATTTT; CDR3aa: CASSTRLAGGTDTQYF
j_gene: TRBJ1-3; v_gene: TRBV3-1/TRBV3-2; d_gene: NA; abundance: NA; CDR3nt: TGTGCCAGCAGCCAAGCCTTCTCTGGAAACACCATATATTTT; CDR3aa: CASSQAFSGNTIYF
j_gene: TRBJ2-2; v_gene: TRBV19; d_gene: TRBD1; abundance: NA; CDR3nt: TGTGCCAGTAGTATAAGAGGGGGCGCGGGCACCGGGGAGCTGTTTTTT; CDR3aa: CASSIRGGAGTGELFF
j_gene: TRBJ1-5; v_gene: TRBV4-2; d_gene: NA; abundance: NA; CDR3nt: TGTGCCAGCAGCCAGAGACAGCCCCAGCATTTT; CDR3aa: CASSQRQPQHF
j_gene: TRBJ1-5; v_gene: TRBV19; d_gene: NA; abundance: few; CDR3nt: TGTGCCAGTAGTATAGAAGGGGCTGTTCAGCCCCAGCATTTT; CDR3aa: CASSIEGAVQPQHF
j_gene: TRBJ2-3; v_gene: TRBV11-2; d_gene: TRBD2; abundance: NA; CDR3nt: TGTGCCAGCAGCCAGCAACTAGCGGGGGGAGGAGATACGCAGTATTTT; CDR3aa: CASSQQLAGGGDTQYF
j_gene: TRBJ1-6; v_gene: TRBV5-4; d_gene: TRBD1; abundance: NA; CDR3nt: TGTGCCAGCAACCGGGACAGTATTAATTCACCCCTCCACTTT; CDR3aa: CASNRDSINSPLHF
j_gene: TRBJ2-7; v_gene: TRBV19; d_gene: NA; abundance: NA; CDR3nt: TGTGCCAGTAGTAAGGACAGCCTCTCCTACGAGCAGTACTTC; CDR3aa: CASSKDSLSYEQYF
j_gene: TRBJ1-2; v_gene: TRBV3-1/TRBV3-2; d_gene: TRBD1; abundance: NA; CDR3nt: TGTGCCAGCAGCCTTTCCCGGGACAGGGGGAATGGCTACACCTTC; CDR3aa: CASSLSRDRGNGYTF
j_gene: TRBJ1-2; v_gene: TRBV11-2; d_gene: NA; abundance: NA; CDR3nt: TGTGCCAGCAGCCCAGGGACAAGATATGGCTACACCTTC; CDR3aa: CASSPGTRYGYTF
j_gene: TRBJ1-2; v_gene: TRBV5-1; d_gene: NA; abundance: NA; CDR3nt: TGCGCCAGCAGCTTGACTGTTGACACAACTAACTATGGCTACACCTTC; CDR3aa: CASSLTVDTTNYGYTF
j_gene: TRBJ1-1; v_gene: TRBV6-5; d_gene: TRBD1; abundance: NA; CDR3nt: TGTGCCAGCAGTTCCCGACAGGGGTTGAACACTGAAGCTTTCTTT; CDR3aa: CASSSRQGLNTEAFF
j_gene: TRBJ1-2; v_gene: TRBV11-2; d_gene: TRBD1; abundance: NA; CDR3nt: TGTGCCAGCAGCTTGCACAGGGGGCCAAACTATGGCTACACCTTC; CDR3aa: CASSLHRGPNYGYTF
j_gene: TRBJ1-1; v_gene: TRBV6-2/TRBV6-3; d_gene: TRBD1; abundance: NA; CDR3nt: TGTGCCAGCAGTTCCCACGGGACAGGGGCGACTGAAGCTTTCTTT; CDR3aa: CASSSHGTGATEAFF
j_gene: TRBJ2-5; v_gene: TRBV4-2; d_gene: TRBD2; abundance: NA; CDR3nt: TGTGCCAGCAGCCAGGCCCTACTAGCGGGGGCCCCCGAAGCCCAGTACTTC; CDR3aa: CASSQALLAGAPEAQYF
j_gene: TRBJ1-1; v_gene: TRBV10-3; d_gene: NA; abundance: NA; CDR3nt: TGTGCCATCAGTGAGGCAGGGATGAACACTGAAGCTTTCTTT; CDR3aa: CAISEAGMNTEAFF
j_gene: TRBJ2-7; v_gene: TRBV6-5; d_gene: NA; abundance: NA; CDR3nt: TGTGCCAGCACCTCCAGAGACAGGCGGTACGAGCAGTACTTC; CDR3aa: CASTSRDRRYEQYF
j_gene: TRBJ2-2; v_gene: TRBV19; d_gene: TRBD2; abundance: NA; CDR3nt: TGTGCCAGTAGTATCACGTTGAGCGGGGGGGCCGGGGAGCTGTTTTTT; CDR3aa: CASSITLSGGAGELFF
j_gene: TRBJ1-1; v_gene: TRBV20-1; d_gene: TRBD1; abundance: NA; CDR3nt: TGCAGTGCTAGTGGGGACAGGGTCGCTGAAGCTTTCTTT; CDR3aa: CSASGDRVAEAFF
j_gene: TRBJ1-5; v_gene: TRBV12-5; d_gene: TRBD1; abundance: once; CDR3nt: TGTGCTAGTGGTTTCTCACAGGGGGCTGTGAAGCCCCAGCATTTT; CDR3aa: CASGFSQGAVKPQHF
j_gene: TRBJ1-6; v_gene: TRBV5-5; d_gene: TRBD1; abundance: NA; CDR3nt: TGTGCCAGCAGCTTCCTACAGGGGAGAGATTCACCCCTCCACTTT; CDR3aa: CASSFLQGRDSPLHF
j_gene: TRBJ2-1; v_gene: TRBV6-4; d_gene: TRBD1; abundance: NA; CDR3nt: TGTGCCAGCAGTGAGGCGTCAGGGGGCTACAATGAGCAGTTCTTC; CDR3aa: CASSEASGGYNEQFF
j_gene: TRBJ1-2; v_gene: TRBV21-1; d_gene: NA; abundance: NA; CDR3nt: TGTGCCAGCAGTCAAGGGCCAGCCTGTTGGAGGGGCTACACCTTC; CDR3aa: CASSQGPACWRGYTF
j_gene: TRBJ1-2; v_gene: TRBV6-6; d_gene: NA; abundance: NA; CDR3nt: TGTGCCAGCAGCCCGAGGACAGCTAACTATGGCTACACCTTC; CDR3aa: CASSPRTANYGYTF
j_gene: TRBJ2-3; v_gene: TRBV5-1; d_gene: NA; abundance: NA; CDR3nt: TGCGCCAGCAGCTCCGGACAGCATAGCACAGATACGCAGTATTTT; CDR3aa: CASSSGQHSTDTQYF
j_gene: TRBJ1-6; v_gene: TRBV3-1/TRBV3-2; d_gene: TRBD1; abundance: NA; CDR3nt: TGTGCCAGCAGGCCAACAGGGGCAAGGGATTCACCCCTCCACTTT; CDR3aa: CASRPTGARDSPLHF
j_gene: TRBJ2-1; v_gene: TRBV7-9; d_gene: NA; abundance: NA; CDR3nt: TGTGCCAGCAGCTCTGCTGGGGGGGGCTTCTACAATGAGCAGTTCTTC; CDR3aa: CASSSAGGGFYNEQFF
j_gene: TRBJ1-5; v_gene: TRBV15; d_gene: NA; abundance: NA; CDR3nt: TGTGCCACCAGCAGAGATTTGCAGTATAGCAATCAGCCCCAGCATTTT; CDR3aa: CATSRDLQYSNQPQHF